Detailed here is one T cell receptor (beta chain). The data are from a study of blood T cell repertoires in COVID-19. Study summary: Sites in the United States, Italy and Spain provided acute and convalescent COVID-19 samples. PBMCs, B-cell-depleted T cells, or T cells were the source of the cDNA or gDNA that made up the material.

The repertoire was sequenced with immunoSEQ multiplex PCR; TCRdb's copy has only in-frame clones and lacks some. The sample lists 380,000 or so clones, 70% to 90% occurring once. Sequencing used peripheral blood. This TCR was sampled from a man between 35 and 55 years old with acute or convalescent COVID-19.

The CDR3 sequence: CASSNDRGTYNSPLHF. CDR3 nucleotides: TGTGCCAGCAGCAATGACAGGGGGACCTATAATTCACCCCTCCACTTT. The V gene is TRBV11-1, the J gene TRBJ1-6, with 9 positions matching TRBD1. From germline, CDR1 is SGHAT and CDR2 FQDESV (reference sequence). The CDR3 has 16 amino acids. V lost 5 bases and J lost 2; bases outside the gene matches: 4.